Listed here is a single T cell receptor (beta chain). What it recognizes is unknown. Time point in this sample: neoterminal ileum biopsy at postoperative endoscopy, about 6 months after surgery. The length of the CDR3 is 14 residues. Germline CDR1 is SGHNT and CDR2 is YYREEE (reference sequence). V lost 1 base, J lost 3 bases, and 10 bases lay in between. The data were obtained in a study of T cell repertoires in ileal Crohn's disease. Findings of the study overall: Sorted CD8 T cells held more high-frequency clones than CD4. Endoscopic recurrence occurred in every patient whose clonality exceeded 26.8%.

Sequenced by immunoSEQ multiplex PCR; TCRdb stores in-frame clones only, minus some. The repertoire has almost 15,000 clones, 65% to 80% of them found once; the top ten carry over 4%. Input material: ileal tissue. The TCR originated in an adult with Crohn's disease. The chain recombines TRBV5-4 with TRBJ2-5; D is undetermined. In DNA form, the CDR3 reads TGTGCCAGCAGCTTGTCCCAGAGGAAAGAGACCCAGTACTTC. Its translation is CASSLSQRKETQYF.